The 22 T cell receptor beta chains below were found in one sample sequenced in a study of blood T cell repertoires in COVID-19. Libraries were prepared by immunoSEQ multiplex PCR; TCRdb keeps only in-frame clonotypes and omits some of them. The table has more than 300,000 clones, 70% to 90% seen once. Specimen: PBMCs or T cells enriched from blood (not recorded which). The receptors stem from a woman aged 25 to 39 who had recovered from COVID-19.

The V gene is TRBV7-6, the J gene TRBJ1-3; no firm D call. CDR3 length: 15 residues. Deletions cut 5 bases from V and 0 bases from J, with 11 bases between. Looked up from germline, CDR1 is SGHVS and CDR2 is FNYEAQ. CDR3 sequence: CASSRNGFSGNTIYF. The CDR3, as DNA: TGTGCCAGCAGCCGCAATGGCTTCTCTGGAAACACCATATATTTT.

This chain links TRBV27 with TRBJ1-5, with 8 bases matching TRBD1. The germline V gene has CDR1 MNHEY and CDR2 SMNVEV (reference sequence). The CDR3 covers 14 residues. Trimming took 5 bases from V and 6 from J; bases not matched to a gene: 6. In DNA, the CDR3 is TGTGCCAGCAGTCCCACAGGGGGGGTTCAGCCCCAGCATTTT. Residues: CASSPTGGVQPQHF.

This sequence joins TRBV7-9 and TRBJ2-4, with 7 bases fitting TRBD2. J gave up 8 bases and V 5 bases, and 9 bases lay outside the gene matches. Looked up from germline, CDR1 is SEHNR and CDR2 is FQNEAQ (reference sequence). The length of the CDR3 is 14 residues. CDR3 nucleotides: TGTGCCAGCAGCCGCGCGGGGGTGAATGACATTCAGTACTTC. Its translation is CASSRAGVNDIQYF.

The genes are TRBV7-3 and TRBJ1-1; a weak D match, TRBD1 (5 bases). Germline CDR1 and CDR2: SGHTA and FQGTGA. This CDR3 has 14 amino acids. V was pared by 6 bases and J by 5 bases, with 16 bases between. This CDR3 reads CASSPPGRGTEAFF. CDR3 coding DNA: TGTGCCAGCAGTCCGCCGGGCCGGGGGACTGAAGCTTTCTTT. The variable domain in full, completed from reference TRBV7-3 and TRBJ1-1, reads GAGVSQTPSNKVTEKGKYVELRCDPISGHTALYWYRQSLGQGPEFLIYFQGTGAADDSGLPNDRFFAVRPEGSVSTLKIQRTERGDSAVYLCASSPPGRGTEAFFGQGTRLTVV.

The gene calls are TRBV19 and TRBJ1-5; D is uncertain. The germline V gene encodes CDR1 LNHDA and CDR2 SQIVND (reference sequence). CDR3 length: 16 residues. Trimming left V 6 bases short and J 3 bases short, with 18 bases between. CDR3 nucleotides: TGTGCCAGTAGCCTCATACGCATCTTAGACAATCAGCCCCAGCATTTT. It codes for CASSLIRILDNQPQHF.

This CDR3 is CASSQTGLAGGLETQYF. Here the CDR3 DNA reads TGCGCCAGCAGCCAAACCGGACTAGCCGGTGGATTGGAGACCCAGTACTTC. The chain carries TRBV5-1 and TRBJ2-5; 8 bases align to TRBD2. The CDR3 length is 17 residues. Losses at the gene ends were 4 bases for V and 5 bases for J; bases not matched to a gene: 16. Germline CDR1 reads SGHRS; CDR2 reads YFSETQ.

The count of this clone is one. As DNA, the CDR3 is TGCGCCAGCAGAAGTAGCGGGGCTCCCTACGAGCAGTACTTC. It yields the protein CASRSSGAPYEQYF. J is TRBJ2-7 and V is TRBV10-1; 8 bases map to TRBD2. J lost 2 bases, V lost 6 bases, and 6 bases had no gene match. Looked up from germline, CDR1 is WNHNN and CDR2 is SYGVQD (reference sequence). CDR3 length: 14 amino acids.

The J gene is TRBJ2-2, the V gene TRBV5-4, with D perhaps matching TRBD2 (6 bases). Germline CDR1 and CDR2: SGHNT and YYREEE (reference sequence). The CDR3 length is 16 residues. V was trimmed by 6 bases and J by 6 bases, leaving 21 bases between them. CDR3 DNA: TGTGCCAGCACCTACCATGTGGTCCGGGGGTCCGGGGAGCTGTTTTTT. Translation: CASTYHVVRGSGELFF.

The V gene is TRBV7-2, the J gene TRBJ1-3; no firm D call. The V gene's germline CDR1 is SGHTA and CDR2 FQGNSA. The CDR3 is 13 amino acids. The germline V and J ends were trimmed by 4 bases and 2 bases, with 6 bases remaining between them. DNA of the CDR3: TGTGCCAGCAGCTCCGTAGCTGGAAACACCATATATTTT. It yields the protein CASSSVAGNTIYF. Drawing the rest from reference TRBV7-2 and TRBJ1-3, the complete variable domain is GAGVSQSPSNKVTEKGKDVELRCDPISGHTALYWYRQSLGQGLEFLIYFQGNSAPDKSGLPSDRFSAERTGGSVSTLTIQRTQQEDSAVYLCASSSVAGNTIYFGEGSWLTVV.

The CDR3 DNA follows: TGTGCCAGCAGCCAAGATAGCGGGGGCACTGAAGCTTTCTTT. This sequence encodes CASSQDSGGTEAFF. This chain links TRBV3-1 (or the pseudogene TRBV3-2) with TRBJ1-1; tentatively, D is TRBD1 (5 bases). CDR3 length equals 14 residues. The V end was cut by 0 bases, the J end by 4 bases, with 9 bases between. Germline CDR1 reads LGHDT; CDR2 reads YNNKEL (reference sequence).

This clone was counted between two and nine times. The chain couples TRBV5-1 to TRBJ1-6; tentatively, D is TRBD1 (6 bases). The CDR3 is 13 amino acids. Trimming took off 6 bases at V and 5 bases at J, with 9 bases between the two ends. The germline gives CDR1 SGHRS, CDR2 YFSETQ. CDR3: CASTRTDNSPLHF. The CDR3 nucleotides are TGCGCCAGCACAAGGACAGATAATTCACCCCTCCACTTT.

The V and J genes are TRBV5-1 and TRBJ2-3; TRBD2 matches 14 bases. This CDR3 comprises 17 residues. From germline, CDR1 is SGHRS and CDR2 YFSETQ. Trimming cost V 4 bases and J 2 bases; bases outside gene matches: 6. CDR3 in amino acids: CASSTGLAGVITDTQYF. The CDR3 region has the DNA TGCGCCAGCAGCACGGGACTAGCGGGGGTAATCACAGATACGCAGTATTTT. The whole variable domain, remainder taken from reference TRBV5-1 and TRBJ2-3, is KAGVTQTPRYLIKTRGQQVTLSCSPISGHRSVSWYQQTPGQGLQFLFEYFSETQRNKGNFPGRFSGRQFSNSRSEMNVSTLELGDSALYLCASSTGLAGVITDTQYFGPGTRLTVL.

The chain employs TRBV7-2 and TRBJ1-4; TRBD1 agrees at 9 bases. Germline trimming cut 3 bases from V and 9 bases from J; bases unmatched to any gene: 11. The CDR3 has 16 residues. Germline assignment: CDR1 SGHTA and CDR2 FQGNSA. CDR3 coding DNA: TGTGCCAGCAGCTTGACCGACCAGGGACAGGGCCAAAAACTGTTTTTT. It codes for CASSLTDQGQGQKLFF.

The chain links TRBV6-6 to TRBJ1-2, with TRBD1 matching 7 bases. In germline, CDR1 is MNHNY, CDR2 SVGAGI (reference sequence). Trimming removed 2 bases from V and 2 bases from J; junction bases left unmatched: 2. The CDR3 consists of 14 residues. The CDR3 region has the DNA TGTGCCAGCAGTTACCGGGACAGAAACTATGGCTACACCTTC. Translation: CASSYRDRNYGYTF.

Details on this clone: Other nucleotide sequences from this sample produce the same CDR3. The chain recombines TRBV18 with TRBJ1-5; 12 bases agree with TRBD1. Germline trimming cut 2 bases from V and 6 bases from J; bases unmatched to any gene: 2. The germline V gene has CDR1 KGHSH and CDR2 LQKENI. This CDR3 region has 15 residues. The CDR3 protein is CASSPGTGGGQPQHF. CDR3 DNA sequence: TGTGCCAGCTCACCAGGGACAGGGGGCGGTCAGCCCCAGCATTTT.

Only one count was recorded for this clone. The J gene is TRBJ2-5, the V gene TRBV19; D uncertain. Germline assignment: CDR1 LNHDA and CDR2 SQIVND (reference sequence). Trimming took 2 bases from V and 2 from J, leaving 15 bases between them. The CDR3 runs to 16 residues. The CDR3 sequence is CASSISGTPRQETQYF. The CDR3 nucleotides are TGTGCCAGTAGTATATCGGGTACACCAAGACAAGAGACCCAGTACTTC. Based on the CDR3 plus reference TRBV19 and TRBJ2-5, the full variable domain is DGGITQSPKYLFRKEGQNVTLSCEQNLNHDAMYWYRQDPGQGLRLIYYSQIVNDFQKGDIAEGYSVSREKKESFPLTVTSAQKNPTAFYLCASSISGTPRQETQYFGPGTRLLVL.

The rearrangement links TRBV19 to TRBJ1-2; tentatively, D is TRBD1 (5 bases). The CDR3 runs 14 residues. Trimming removed 9 bases at V and 3 bases at J, with 17 bases between. Germline V gives CDR1 LNHDA, CDR2 SQIVND (reference sequence). The CDR3: CASYGGSNYYGYTF. The CDR3 DNA is TGTGCCAGCTACGGGGGTTCCAACTACTATGGCTACACCTTC.

This rearrangement joins TRBV5-6 to TRBJ1-6; no firm D call. The CDR3 length is 16 residues. Per germline, CDR1 SGHDT and CDR2 YYEEEE. V lost 0 bases, J lost 3 bases, and 10 bases lay in between. The CDR3 sequence is CASSLVRVSYNSPLHF. DNA of the CDR3: TGTGCCAGCAGCTTGGTTCGGGTCAGCTATAATTCACCCCTCCACTTT.

V usage is TRBV7-9 and J usage is TRBJ2-3, with TRBD1 matching 10 bases. V gave up 0 bases and J gave up 1 base; unmatched junction bases: 4. CDR1 and CDR2 (germline): SEHNR, FQNEAQ (reference sequence). CDR3 length equals 17 residues. The CDR3 loop reads CASSLASGTGGTDTQYF. The CDR3, as DNA: TGTGCCAGCAGCTTAGCATCCGGGACAGGGGGCACAGATACGCAGTATTTT.

The chain combines TRBV5-5 with TRBJ1-5; TRBD1 agrees at 7 bases. V gave up 2 bases and J gave up 3 bases; unmatched junction bases: 5. The V gene's germline CDR1 is SGHKS and CDR2 YYEKEE (reference sequence). This CDR3 is built from 15 residues. CDR3 nucleotide sequence: TGTGCCAGCAGCTTAGGACAGGCCTACAATCAGCCCCAGCATTTT. Amino acid sequence: CASSLGQAYNQPQHF.

This clone was seen only once. The chain has TRBV2 and TRBJ1-5; 8 nucleotides match TRBD1. Germline lookup yields CDR1 SNHLY and CDR2 FYNNEI. The CDR3 loop spans 15 amino acids. V shed 7 bases and J 3 bases; nucleotides not matched to a gene: 8. The CDR3 spells CASMRQGFNNQPQHF. The CDR3 DNA reads TGTGCCAGCATGAGACAGGGGTTCAACAATCAGCCCCAGCATTTT.

The chain is built from TRBV27 and TRBJ2-6; weak D call: TRBD2 (6 bases). Germline V CDR1 and CDR2: MNHEY, SMNVEV (reference sequence). Between the trimmed V and J ends, which lost 10 bases and 0 bases, there was a span of 13 bases. The CDR3 runs to 15 residues. This chain's CDR3 is CATKGGDSGANVLTF. CDR3 sequence (DNA): TGTGCCACCAAAGGCGGGGACTCTGGGGCCAACGTCCTGACTTTC.